These 32 T cell receptor beta chains share one sample of origin, sequenced in a study of cytomegalovirus exposure and HLA in healthy donors. The primer mix had 60 Vbeta and 13 Jbeta primers. Clones were sequenced by immunoSEQ multiplex PCR, and TCRdb holds only the in-frame ones, with some missing. The sample lists about 100,000 clones; around three quarters were seen once. The sequenced sample consisted of PBMCs. Every receptor here comes from a man in his forties in good health and CMV-seronegative.

This sequence joins TRBV2 and TRBJ1-1; the D gene is possibly TRBD1 (5 bases). The CDR3 runs 14 residues. V dropped 6 bases and J dropped 2 bases, with 13 bases sitting between them. Germline V gene lookup returns CDR1 SNHLY and CDR2 FYNNEI. CDR3 in amino acids: CASSDGQLNTEAFF. The CDR3 DNA reads as TGTGCCAGCAGCGACGGACAACTTAACACTGAAGCTTTCTTT.

The CDR3 here is CASSQATGTTEAFF. CDR3 DNA: TGCGCCAGCAGCCAGGCGACAGGGACCACTGAAGCTTTCTTT. This sequence joins TRBV5-1 and TRBJ1-1, with 7 bases lining up with TRBD1. Germline CDR1 SGHRS, CDR2 YFSETQ. The CDR3 consists of 14 residues. Trimming cost V 4 bases and J 4 bases; bases outside gene matches: 7. The full variable domain, in which reference TRBV5-1 and TRBJ1-1 provide the parts outside the CDR3, is KAGVTQTPRYLIKTRGQQVTLSCSPISGHRSVSWYQQTPGQGLQFLFEYFSETQRNKGNFPGRFSGRQFSNSRSEMNVSTLELGDSALYLCASSQATGTTEAFFGQGTRLTVV.

The V gene is TRBV6-6, the J gene TRBJ2-7; D might be TRBD1 (6 bases). Trimming left V 2 bases short and J 0 bases short, with 11 bases between. CDR1 and CDR2 from the germline V gene are MNHNY and SVGAGI (reference sequence). This CDR3 is built from 15 residues. CDR3 amino acids: CASSYLRTASYEQYF. The DNA of the CDR3 is TGTGCCAGCAGTTACCTTCGGACAGCCTCCTACGAGCAGTACTTC.

The CDR3 loop is CASSLGHSGANVLTF. The CDR3 DNA follows: TGTGCCAGCAGCCTAGGACACTCTGGGGCCAACGTCCTGACTTTC. V gene TRBV7-2 combines with J gene TRBJ2-6; a possible D gene is TRBD1 (5 bases). The V gene lost 5 bases and the J gene lost 0 bases, with 8 bases spanning the gap. This CDR3 spans 15 amino acids. In germline, CDR1 is SGHTA, CDR2 FQGNSA. The variable domain in full, completed from reference TRBV7-2 and TRBJ2-6, reads GAGVSQSPSNKVTEKGKDVELRCDPISGHTALYWYRQSLGQGLEFLIYFQGNSAPDKSGLPSDRFSAERTGGSVSTLTIQRTQQEDSAVYLCASSLGHSGANVLTFGAGSRLTVL.

This rearrangement joins TRBV5-8 to TRBJ1-2, with D maybe TRBD1 (6 bases). Trimming took off 4 bases at V and 5 bases at J, with 9 bases between the two ends. This CDR3 contains 12 residues. Germline CDR1 reads SGHTS; CDR2 reads YDEGEE. Here the CDR3 reads CASSIRGYGYTF. In DNA form, the CDR3 reads TGTGCCAGCAGCATCAGGGGTTATGGCTACACCTTC.

The chain carries TRBV6-6 and TRBJ1-1; possible D gene TRBD1, 6 bases. This CDR3 region has 12 residues. The germline V gene encodes CDR1 MNHNY and CDR2 SVGAGI (reference sequence). V was cut by 6 bases and J by 10 bases, with 15 bases left in between. CDR3 amino acids: CASSLQGSRAFF. Here the CDR3 DNA reads TGTGCCAGCAGCCTACAGGGCTCGCGAGCTTTCTTT.

V gene TRBV27 combines with J gene TRBJ2-7; 10 nucleotides align to TRBD1. Trimming cost V 8 bases and J 3 bases; bases outside gene matches: 7. Germline V CDR1 and CDR2: MNHEY, SMNVEV (reference sequence). The CDR3 is 14 residues long. The CDR3 sequence: CASGPGTGVYEQYF. Here the CDR3 DNA reads TGTGCCAGCGGTCCCGGGACAGGGGTCTACGAGCAGTACTTC.

The V gene is TRBV11-2, the J gene TRBJ2-7, with TRBD1 as a possible D gene (5 bases). The germline CDR1 and CDR2 sequences are SGHAT and FQNNGV. This CDR3 is 15 amino acids long. V dropped 4 bases and J dropped 1 base, with 14 bases sitting between them. The CDR3 DNA is TGTGCCAGCAGCTCCCTTGGGGCTACTTCCTACGAGCAGTACTTC. This gives the protein CASSSLGATSYEQYF.

The chain is built from TRBV5-1 and TRBJ2-7, with TRBD2 matching over 8 bases. The junction had 6 bases not matched to a gene; V was cut back by 7 bases and J by 0 bases. This CDR3 has 14 residues. CDR1 is SGHRS, CDR2 YFSETQ, per germline. The CDR3 DNA follows: TGCGCCAGCGGACCGGGGGGGTACTCCTACGAGCAGTACTTC. Its protein product is CASGPGGYSYEQYF.

CDR3 bases: TGTGCCAGCAGCCTTGGACAGGTAGACACTGAAGCTTTCTTT. This codes for CASSLGQVDTEAFF. J is TRBJ1-1 and V is TRBV5-6; 7 bases are a match to TRBD1. V shed 4 bases, J shed 3 bases, and the junction held 6 bases outside the gene matches. Per germline, CDR1 SGHDT and CDR2 YYEEEE. The CDR3 spans 14 residues.

V gene TRBV5-5 combines with J gene TRBJ2-2; D is ambiguous. The V gene's germline CDR1 is SGHKS and CDR2 YYEKEE (reference sequence). V dropped 0 bases and J dropped 1 base, with 10 bases sitting between them. The length of the CDR3 is 16 residues. The CDR3 is CASSLEAYRNTGELFF. The CDR3 DNA sequence: TGTGCCAGCAGCTTGGAAGCATATCGGAACACCGGGGAGCTGTTTTTT.

The genes are TRBV4-1 and TRBJ2-4, with 7 bases matching TRBD1. Germline CDR1 reads MGHRA; CDR2 reads YSYEKL. The CDR3 is 14 residues long. V was pared by 4 bases and J by 6 bases, with 6 bases of the junction left unmatched. The CDR3 region is CASSPQGQPNIQYF. CDR3 sequence (DNA): TGCGCCAGCAGCCCCCAGGGACAGCCAAACATTCAGTACTTC.

The J gene is TRBJ2-1, the V gene TRBV6-5; 7 bases agree with TRBD1. The CDR3 contains 15 residues. The V gene end was trimmed by 5 bases and the J gene end by 4 bases; junction bases not matched to a gene: 8. Germline values: CDR1 MNHEY, CDR2 SVGAGI. The CDR3 loop is CASSQDRLYYNEQFF. The CDR3 bases are TGTGCCAGCAGTCAGGACAGGTTATATTACAATGAGCAGTTCTTC.

The V and J genes are TRBV6-5 and TRBJ2-5; 7 positions agree with TRBD1. With V trimmed by 1 base and J by 3 bases, 2 bases remained unmatched. CDR3 size: 14 residues. Per the germline V gene, CDR1 is MNHEY and CDR2 is SVGAGI. CDR3 amino acids: CASSYWTGEETQYF. The CDR3 DNA reads as TGTGCCAGCAGTTACTGGACAGGCGAAGAGACCCAGTACTTC.

The genes are TRBV4-1 and TRBJ1-2, with TRBD1 matching over 8 bases. Trimming cost V 1 base and J 4 bases; bases outside gene matches: 17. From germline, CDR1 is MGHRA and CDR2 YSYEKL. The CDR3 runs 19 residues. This CDR3 reads CASSQGPLKNTGTGYGYTF. The CDR3 coding sequence is TGCGCCAGCAGCCAAGGTCCACTAAAAAATACCGGGACAGGCTATGGCTACACCTTC.

The chain uses TRBV7-3 and TRBJ2-2; D is unresolved. The CDR3 spans 13 residues. V was clipped by 2 bases and J by 1 base, with 2 bases between them. Germline CDR1 is SGHTA and CDR2 is FQGTGA. The CDR3 bases are TGTGCCAGCAGCTTACTGAACACCGGGGAGCTGTTTTTT. Its protein product is CASSLLNTGELFF.

The gene calls are TRBV7-2 and TRBJ2-3; 8 positions agree with TRBD2. The V segment lost 5 bases and the J segment 1 base; nucleotides outside the gene matches: 8. The CDR3 has 16 amino acids. From germline, CDR1 is SGHTA and CDR2 FQGNSA. The CDR3 loop reads CASSQWGGGRTDTQYF. CDR3 coding DNA: TGTGCCAGCAGCCAGTGGGGCGGGGGGCGCACAGATACGCAGTATTTT.

The chain couples TRBV6-1 to TRBJ2-7; no clear D gene. The CDR3 is made up of 14 amino acids. Trimming left V 6 bases short and J 4 bases short, with 16 bases between. Germline V gene sequence: CDR1 MNHNS, CDR2 SASEGT. DNA of the CDR3: TGTGCCAGCAGAATCTCCCCTCCTTCGTACGAGCAGTACTTC. Translation: CASRISPPSYEQYF.

The genes are TRBV4-2 and TRBJ1-3; possibly TRBD1 for D (5 bases). The V gene lost 3 bases and the J gene lost 4 bases, with 19 bases spanning the gap. Germline V lookup: CDR1 LGHNA, CDR2 YNFKEQ. CDR3 length equals 17 residues. CDR3 DNA: TGTGCCAGCAGCCAGGGACTGGGAGGTTCGGGAGGAAACACCATATATTTT. Translating it yields CASSQGLGGSGGNTIYF.

This clone came up a few times. The V call is TRBV6-6, the J call TRBJ2-5; 7 nucleotides line up with TRBD1. Germline values: CDR1 MNHNY, CDR2 SVGAGI (reference sequence). The CDR3 sequence is 13 residues long. Trimming at V came to 7 bases and at J to 4 bases, leaving 6 bases not matched to a gene. In DNA form, the CDR3 reads TGTGCCAGCACAGGGGGAATTGCAGAGACCCAGTACTTC. Translating it yields CASTGGIAETQYF.

The genes are TRBV7-9 and TRBJ1-5; D gene ambiguous. This CDR3 region has 12 residues. The V gene's germline CDR1 is SEHNR and CDR2 FQNEAQ (reference sequence). V gave up 10 bases and J gave up 5 bases, with 12 bases separating them. The CDR3 DNA reads as TGTGCCAACATTGACACCGATCAGCCCCAGCATTTT. Translating gives CANIDTDQPQHF.

DNA of the CDR3: TGCGCCAGCAGCCATCCCTTAGACAGGTTTACCGGGGAGCTGTTTTTT. Amino acids: CASSHPLDRFTGELFF. The V call is TRBV4-1, the J call TRBJ2-2, with TRBD1 as a possible D gene (6 bases). The CDR3 has 16 residues. The germline CDR1 and CDR2 sequences are MGHRA and YSYEKL. Trimming stripped 3 bases from V and 5 bases from J, with 16 bases between.

This chain joins TRBV2 and TRBJ2-3; the D gene is possibly TRBD1 (5 bases). CDR1 SNHLY and CDR2 FYNNEI come from the germline V gene. Trimming took 7 bases from V and 3 from J, leaving 8 bases between them. The CDR3 is made up of 12 amino acids. The CDR3 loop reads CASTGNTDTQYF. CDR3 in DNA: TGTGCCAGCACAGGGAATACAGATACGCAGTATTTT. Supplemented by reference TRBV2 and TRBJ2-3, the full variable domain reads EPEVTQTPSHQVTQMGQEVILRCVPISNHLYFYWYRQILGQKVEFLVSFYNNEISEKSEIFDDQFSVERPDGSNFTLKIRSTKLEDSAMYFCASTGNTDTQYFGPGTRLTVL.

The chain uses TRBV6-6 and TRBJ2-1; TRBD2 matches 9 bases. This CDR3 has 15 amino acids. Germline loops: CDR1 MNHNY, CDR2 SVGAGI (reference sequence). The trim removed 6 bases at V and 5 bases at J, leaving 8 bases unmatched. CDR3 residues: CASSYSGGGHNEQFF. The CDR3 DNA is TGTGCCAGCAGCTATAGCGGGGGAGGTCACAATGAGCAGTTCTTC.

V is TRBV27 and J is TRBJ2-3, with TRBD2 matching 9 bases. The CDR3 consists of 15 residues. The V segment lost 4 bases and the J segment 5 bases; nucleotides outside the gene matches: 7. The germline gives CDR1 MNHEY, CDR2 SMNVEV (reference sequence). The CDR3 DNA is TGTGCCAGCAGTTCCATAGCGGGGGAGCGAGATACGCAGTATTTT. Translation gives CASSSIAGERDTQYF.

A word on this clone: Other DNA sequences in the sample encode the same CDR3. The chain is built from TRBV5-4 and TRBJ2-3; TRBD1 matches at 8 bases. Germline trimming cut 1 base from V and 5 bases from J; bases unmatched to any gene: 9. The CDR3 length is 16 residues. In germline, CDR1 is SGHNT, CDR2 YYREEE (reference sequence). This chain's CDR3 is CASSLWDRTLGDTQYF. The CDR3 DNA sequence: TGTGCCAGCAGCTTGTGGGACAGGACACTTGGAGATACGCAGTATTTT. Using reference TRBV5-4 and TRBJ2-3 for the parts outside the CDR3, the full variable domain is ETGVTQSPTHLIKTRGQQVTLRCSSQSGHNTVSWYQQALGQGPQFIFQYYREEENGRGNFPPRFSGLQFPNYSSELNVNALELDDSALYLCASSLWDRTLGDTQYFGPGTRLTVL.

The rearrangement joins TRBV19 to TRBJ2-7; tentative D call: TRBD2 (5 bases). Germline V gives CDR1 LNHDA, CDR2 SQIVND (reference sequence). V shed 4 bases and J shed 1 base, with 5 bases lying between them. The CDR3 has 12 residues. DNA of the CDR3: TGTGCCAGTAGTAGAGGGTCCTACGAGCAGTACTTC. It encodes CASSRGSYEQYF.

The chain combines TRBV7-9 with TRBJ1-2; 10 bases agree with TRBD1. The CDR3 totals 14 residues. The V gene end was trimmed by 3 bases and the J gene end by 7 bases; junction bases not matched to a gene: 5. Germline V gene data show CDR1 as SEHNR and CDR2 as FQNEAQ (reference sequence). CDR3 bases: TGTGCCAGCAGCTTCGACAGGGGGCAGATTGGCTACACCTTC. It is translated as CASSFDRGQIGYTF.

This chain links TRBV6-5 with TRBJ1-2; 10 nucleotides match TRBD1. The CDR3 sequence is 13 residues long. The trim removed 6 bases at V and 3 bases at J, leaving 1 base unmatched. The V gene's germline CDR1 is MNHEY and CDR2 SVGAGI. As DNA, the CDR3 is TGTGCCAGCAGGGGACAGGGGCACTATGGCTACACCTTC. The encoded protein is CASRGQGHYGYTF.

This clone was picked up a small number of times. V usage is TRBV7-3 and J usage is TRBJ1-2, with 8 bases lining up with TRBD1. V lost 3 bases, J lost 8 bases, and 2 bases stayed unmatched. Germline CDR1 reads SGHTA; CDR2 reads FQGTGA. CDR3 length equals 12 residues. CDR3 nucleotide sequence: TGTGCCAGCAGCTTCGGACAGGGAGGCTACACCTTC. This encodes CASSFGQGGYTF.

V gene TRBV5-1 combines with J gene TRBJ2-3, with 13 bases aligning to TRBD2. The CDR3 is 17 amino acids. CDR1 is SGHRS, CDR2 YFSETQ, per germline. The V segment lost 0 bases and the J segment 2 bases; nucleotides outside the gene matches: 3. CDR3 protein: CASSLGLAGGFTDTQYF. CDR3 nucleotides: TGCGCCAGCAGCTTGGGACTAGCGGGGGGCTTCACAGATACGCAGTATTTT.

The rearrangement uses TRBV7-6 and TRBJ2-2; TRBD2 matches 12 bases. CDR3 size: 20 residues. The V gene's germline CDR1 is SGHVS and CDR2 FNYEAQ. Trimming removed 5 bases from V and 0 bases from J; junction bases left unmatched: 13. The CDR3 nucleotides read TGTGCCAGCAGCCCGCGAAGGATACTAGCGGGGGGCGCGAACACCGGGGAGCTGTTTTTT. It yields the protein CASSPRRILAGGANTGELFF.